This TCR beta chain came from a study of blood T cells in healthy people across ages. This clonotype has only a few counts. Primed by a sample-barcoded 5' primer and a J-beta primer mix, a second PCR proceeded for 7 to 11 cycles. TCRdb re-called the 5' RACE reads through MiXCR, storing one row per CDR3 protein. The top ten clones hold 15% to 20% of a sample with hundreds of thousands of distinct CDR3 sequences, 25% to 30% of them seen once. Germline loops: CDR1 ENHRY, CDR2 SYGVKD. The length of the CDR3 is 12 residues. V was clipped by 3 bases and J by 1 base, with 3 bases between them. Material for sequencing was blood. V usage is TRBV10-3 and J usage is TRBJ1-2, with no clear D. This TCR derives from a woman aged 80 or over in good health. DNA of the CDR3: TGTGCCATCAGTGACTTTAACTATGGCTACACCTTC. Protein: CAISDFNYGYTF.